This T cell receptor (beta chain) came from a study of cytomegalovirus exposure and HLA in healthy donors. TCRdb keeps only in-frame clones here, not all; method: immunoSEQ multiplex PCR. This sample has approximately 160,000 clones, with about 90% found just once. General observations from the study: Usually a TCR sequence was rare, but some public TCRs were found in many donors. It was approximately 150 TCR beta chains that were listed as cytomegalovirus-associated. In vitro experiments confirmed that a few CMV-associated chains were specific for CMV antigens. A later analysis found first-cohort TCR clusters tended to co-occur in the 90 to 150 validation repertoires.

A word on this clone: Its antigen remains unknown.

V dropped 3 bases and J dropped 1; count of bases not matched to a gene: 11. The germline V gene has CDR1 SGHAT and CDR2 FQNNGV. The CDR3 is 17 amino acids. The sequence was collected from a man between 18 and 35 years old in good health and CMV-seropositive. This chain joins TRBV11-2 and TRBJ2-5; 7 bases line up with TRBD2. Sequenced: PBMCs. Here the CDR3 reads CASSLMGPSGTQETQYF. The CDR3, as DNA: TGTGCCAGCAGCTTGATGGGTCCTAGCGGAACCCAAGAGACCCAGTACTTC.